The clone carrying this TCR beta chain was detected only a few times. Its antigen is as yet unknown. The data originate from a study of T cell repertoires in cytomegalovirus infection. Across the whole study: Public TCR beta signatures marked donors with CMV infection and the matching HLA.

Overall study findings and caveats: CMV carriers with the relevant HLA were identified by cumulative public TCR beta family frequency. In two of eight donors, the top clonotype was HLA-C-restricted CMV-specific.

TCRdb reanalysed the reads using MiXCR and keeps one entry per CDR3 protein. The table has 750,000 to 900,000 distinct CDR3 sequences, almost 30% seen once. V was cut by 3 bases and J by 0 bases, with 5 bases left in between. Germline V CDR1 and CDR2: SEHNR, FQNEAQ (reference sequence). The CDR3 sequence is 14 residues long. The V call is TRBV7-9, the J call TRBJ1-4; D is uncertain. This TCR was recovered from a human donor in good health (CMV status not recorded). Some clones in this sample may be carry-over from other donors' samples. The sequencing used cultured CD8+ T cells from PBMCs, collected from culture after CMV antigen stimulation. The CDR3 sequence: CASSFGPTNEKLFF. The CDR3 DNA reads TGTGCCAGCAGCTTTGGGCCAACTAATGAAAAACTGTTTTTT.